These 6 T cell receptor beta chains share one sample of origin, sequenced in a study of chemoradiotherapy in HPV16-positive cancers. TCRdb's table, derived via immunoSEQ multiplex PCR, lists solely in-frame clones and lacks some. Among around 16,000 clones listed, 60% to 80% were seen once. Sampling was carried out from a patient who underwent chemoradiotherapy. The receptors come from a human donor with HPV-associated anogenital cancer.

This clone is termed large. The rearrangement uses TRBV7-9 and TRBJ2-7; D is possibly TRBD1 (5 bases). V was cut by 1 base and J by 0 bases, with 13 bases left in between. CDR1 and CDR2 (germline): SEHNR, FQNEAQ (reference sequence). CDR3 length equals 16 residues. CDR3 DNA sequence: TGTGCCAGCAGCTTAGAGTTCTCCAGGGCCTCCTACGAGCAGTACTTC. Its protein is CASSLEFSRASYEQYF.

The rearrangement links TRBV7-2 to TRBJ2-7; D might be TRBD2 (5 bases). CDR3 length equals 14 residues. V lost 4 bases and J 2 bases, leaving 12 bases between the germline ends. The V gene's germline CDR1 is SGHTA and CDR2 FQGNSA. The CDR3 DNA follows: TGTGCCAGCAGCTACGACTATTCAGCCTACGAGCAGTACTTC. This codes for CASSYDYSAYEQYF.

The genes are TRBV2 and TRBJ2-5; TRBD2 matches at 7 bases. Germline lookup yields CDR1 SNHLY and CDR2 FYNNEI. This CDR3 has 13 amino acids. The V segment lost 6 bases and the J segment 5 bases; nucleotides outside the gene matches: 6. The CDR3 sequence: CASRPGGWETQYF. DNA for the CDR3: TGTGCCAGCAGACCGGGGGGTTGGGAGACCCAGTACTTC. The full variable domain, completed using reference TRBV2 and TRBJ2-5, is EPEVTQTPSHQVTQMGQEVILRCVPISNHLYFYWYRQILGQKVEFLVSFYNNEISEKSEIFDDQFSVERPDGSNFTLKIRSTKLEDSAMYFCASRPGGWETQYFGPGTRLLVL.

The chain recombines TRBV7-9 with TRBJ2-7, with TRBD2 identical over 12 bases. The J segment lost 1 base and the V segment lost 5 bases, leaving 3 bases of the junction unmatched. Germline V gives CDR1 SEHNR, CDR2 FQNEAQ (reference sequence). CDR3 size: 15 residues. The CDR3 loop reads CASSDGLAGSYEQYF. The DNA of the CDR3 is TGTGCCAGCAGCGACGGACTAGCGGGATCCTACGAGCAGTACTTC.

The chain combines TRBV21-1 with TRBJ1-5; TRBD1 reflects the table's D call only, with no check against the DNA. TRBV21-1 is classified as a pseudogene. The CDR3 is 15 amino acids. The CDR3 spells CASTCTRDKNQPQHF. The CDR3 nucleotides read TGTGCCAGCACATGTACCCGGGACAAGAATCAGCCCCAGCATTTT.

Only a few counts were recorded for this clone. The chain is built from TRBV27 and TRBJ2-7; 7 bases line up with TRBD2. CDR3 length: 13 amino acids. Unmatched junction bases numbered 3, after V lost 5 bases and J lost 2 bases. Per germline, CDR1 MNHEY and CDR2 SMNVEV (reference sequence). The CDR3 DNA reads TGTGCCAGCAGTGGGGACTACACCTACGAGCAGTACTTC. Translating it yields CASSGDYTYEQYF.